The clone carrying this T cell receptor (beta chain) was observed many times. Its antigen is undetermined. Via MiXCR, TCRdb re-called the RT-PCR reads, giving one row per CDR3 protein. Of about 160,000 distinct CDR3 sequences in the sample, approximately 10% are singletons; the top ten hold 9.5% to 15%. The entry originates in a study of response to subunit inactivated influenza vaccine. This CDR3 is 14 amino acids long. V trimming: 2 bases; J trimming: 4 bases; junction bases outside the gene matches: 3. Germline lookup yields CDR1 SGHRS and CDR2 YFSETQ. Study findings and constraints: Only a handful of new T cells, the authors suggested, are recruited with each seasonal influenza vaccination.

J is TRBJ2-7 and V is TRBV5-1; 10 bases are shared with TRBD1. This clonotype originated in a man aged 50-60 years who received an inactivated influenza vaccine. Sequenced material: non-naive T cells sorted from PBMCs, taken roughly 6 weeks after vaccination. The CDR3 loop reads CASSFRQGAYEQYF. Here the CDR3 DNA reads TGCGCCAGCAGCTTTAGACAGGGGGCTTACGAGCAGTACTTC.